The 24 T cell receptor beta chains given below trace back to one sample, sequenced in a study of Ad26.COV2.S vaccination and SARS-CoV-2 variants. Treatment specified: around 19 received Ad26.COV2.S at low or high dose, single or two shots; about 5 received placebo; per-sample allocation not given. The investigators took samples on day 63 after the first vaccine or placebo injection. Some clones are missing from TCRdb's copy, which holds only in-frame ones; the method was immunoSEQ multiplex PCR. The repertoire has about 450,000 clones, roughly 87% of them found once; the top ten carry about 2.5%. The sample was peripheral blood, taken in a trial of Ad26.COV2.S vaccine versus placebo. These receptors originate from a person between 18 and 59 years old who received the Ad26.COV2.S COVID-19 vaccine or a placebo.

V is TRBV5-4 and J is TRBJ2-7; D unclear. The CDR3 has 13 residues. Trimming cost V 2 bases and J 2 bases, with 8 bases left between them. Germline values: CDR1 SGHNT, CDR2 YYREEE (reference sequence). The CDR3 DNA sequence: TGTGCCAGCAGCTTTAACGACGCCTACGAGCAGTACTTC. It yields the protein CASSFNDAYEQYF.

The chain couples TRBV7-2 to TRBJ2-3, with 7 bases matching TRBD2. V trimming: 1 base; J trimming: 5 bases; junction bases outside the gene matches: 9. Germline CDR1 and CDR2: SGHTA and FQGNSA. CDR3 length: 16 amino acids. DNA for the CDR3: TGTGCCAGCAGCTTAGTAGGGAGGGTAGCGGGAGATACGCAGTATTTT. It specifies CASSLVGRVAGDTQYF.

The rearrangement joins TRBV15 to TRBJ1-1; the D is unclear. V lost 0 bases to trimming and J lost 4 bases, with 9 bases between them. Germline CDR1 LNHNV, CDR2 YYDKDF (reference sequence). This CDR3 region has 14 residues. DNA of the CDR3: TGTGCCACCAGCAGAGAGGGTGGTAGCACTGAAGCTTTCTTT. Its translation is CATSREGGSTEAFF.

This clone was detected only once. V is TRBV11-3 and J is TRBJ2-1, with 8 bases identical to TRBD2. This CDR3 contains 16 residues. The V gene end was trimmed by 0 bases and the J gene end by 4 bases; junction bases not matched to a gene: 5. The germline CDR1 and CDR2 sequences are SGHNT and YENEEA. CDR3 protein: CASSLDQTSGYNEQFF. The CDR3 DNA is TGTGCCAGCAGCTTAGATCAAACTAGCGGATACAATGAGCAGTTCTTC.

This sequence joins TRBV7-2 and TRBJ2-7, with TRBD1 matching 9 bases. Germline V gene data show CDR1 as SGHTA and CDR2 as FQGNSA. The CDR3 loop spans 16 amino acids. V shed 4 bases and J 3 bases; nucleotides not matched to a gene: 10. The DNA of the CDR3 is TGTGCCAGCAGCTGGTTCCCGGGACAGGGAGTCTACGAGCAGTACTTC. Its protein is CASSWFPGQGVYEQYF. Complete variable domain (other parts from reference TRBV7-2 and TRBJ2-7): GAGVSQSPSNKVTEKGKDVELRCDPISGHTALYWYRQSLGQGLEFLIYFQGNSAPDKSGLPSDRFSAERTGGSVSTLTIQRTQQEDSAVYLCASSWFPGQGVYEQYFGPGTRLTVT.

The chain joins TRBV10-3 to TRBJ2-2; TRBD1 matches 7 bases. V gave up 11 bases and J gave up 4 bases; unmatched junction bases: 10. Germline V lookup: CDR1 ENHRY, CDR2 SYGVKD. The CDR3 has 14 amino acids. The CDR3 spells CAVAGTDTTGELFF. CDR3 nucleotides: TGTGCCGTCGCCGGGACAGATACCACCGGGGAGCTGTTTTTT.

The chain has TRBV10-3 and TRBJ1-1, with D unresolved. V lost 5 bases, J lost 1 base, and 11 bases lay in between. The CDR3 spans 14 residues. Germline V gene sequence: CDR1 ENHRY, CDR2 SYGVKD. Here the CDR3 DNA reads TGTGCCATCAGTCCAACAGTCGGGAACACTGAAGCTTTCTTT. As protein: CAISPTVGNTEAFF.

A few counts support this clone. CDR3: CASSSGQGPGNQPQHF. For the CDR3, the DNA is TGCGCCAGCAGCTCGGGACAGGGGCCGGGGAATCAGCCCCAGCATTTT. The chain is built from TRBV5-1 and TRBJ1-5; 10 bases align to TRBD1. This CDR3 has 16 amino acids. The germline CDR1 and CDR2 sequences are SGHRS and YFSETQ. Trimming cost V 3 bases and J 4 bases; bases outside gene matches: 7. Together with reference TRBV5-1 and TRBJ1-5, the CDR3 gives the full variable domain: KAGVTQTPRYLIKTRGQQVTLSCSPISGHRSVSWYQQTPGQGLQFLFEYFSETQRNKGNFPGRFSGRQFSNSRSEMNVSTLELGDSALYLCASSSGQGPGNQPQHFGDGTRLSIL.

V is TRBV28 and J is TRBJ2-2; D is possibly TRBD1 or TRBD2 (5 bases each). The CDR3 contains 14 residues. The ends were cut back, 5 bases at V and 5 bases at J, with 12 bases in the middle. CDR1 and CDR2 (germline): MDHEN, SYDVKM. CDR3: CASSISRGTGELFF. As DNA, the CDR3 is TGTGCCAGCAGTATCTCGAGGGGAACCGGGGAGCTGTTTTTT. Filled out from reference TRBV28 and TRBJ2-2, the complete variable domain reads DVKVTQSSRYLVKRTGEKVFLECVQDMDHENMFWYRQDPGLGLRLIYFSYDVKMKEKGDIPEGYSVSREKKERFSLILESASTNQTSMYLCASSISRGTGELFFGEGSRLTVL.

The chain joins TRBV5-4 to TRBJ2-3, with D possibly being TRBD2 (6 bases). V was shortened by 0 bases and J by 0 bases, with 8 bases between the two germline ends. There are 15 residues in the CDR3. The germline V gene encodes CDR1 SGHNT and CDR2 YYREEE (reference sequence). CDR3 amino acids: CASSLAGTSTDTQYF. CDR3 bases: TGTGCCAGCAGCTTGGCTGGGACTAGCACAGATACGCAGTATTTT.

The rearrangement uses TRBV7-9 and TRBJ1-1; D is possibly TRBD1 (6 bases). V was trimmed by 5 bases and J by 11 bases, leaving 18 bases between them. CDR3 size: 13 residues. Germline CDR1 SEHNR, CDR2 FQNEAQ (reference sequence). The CDR3 region is CASSTHRQGFAFF. CDR3 DNA sequence: TGTGCCAGCAGCACCCATCGTCAGGGGTTTGCTTTCTTT. Looking up the rest from reference TRBV7-9 and TRBJ1-1 gives the full variable domain: DTGVSQNPRHKITKRGQNVTFRCDPISEHNRLYWYRQTLGQGPEFLTYFQNEAQLEKSRLLSDRFSAERPKGSFSTLEIQRTEQGDSAMYLCASSTHRQGFAFFGQGTRLTVV.

The chain links TRBV28 to TRBJ2-2; tentatively, D is TRBD1 (6 bases). Germline-derived CDR1 and CDR2 are MDHEN and SYDVKM. V dropped 11 bases and J dropped 3 bases, with 13 bases sitting between them. This CDR3 comprises 13 residues. This CDR3 is CAGRDTHTGELFF. DNA of the CDR3: TGTGCCGGCCGGGACACACACACCGGGGAGCTGTTTTTT.

The gene calls are TRBV7-8 and TRBJ2-6; a possible D gene is TRBD1 (5 bases). Germline V gene sequence: CDR1 SGHVS, CDR2 FQNEAQ. The CDR3 length is 15 residues. The germline V and J ends were trimmed by 6 bases and 3 bases, with 12 bases remaining between them. The DNA of the CDR3 is TGTGCCAGCAGTTCCAGGGTTGGTGGGGCCAACGTCCTGACTTTC. This translates into CASSSRVGGANVLTF.

In this sample, this clone turned up once. This sequence joins TRBV28 and TRBJ1-2, with D possibly TRBD1 on 6 matching bases. CDR3 length equals 16 residues. The V gene's germline CDR1 is MDHEN and CDR2 SYDVKM. CDR3 DNA sequence: TGTGCAAGCGGGGGTGCGGAAGGGGGAGCTAACTATGGCTACACCTTC. Translating it yields CASGGAEGGANYGYTF.

This chain uses TRBV25-1 with TRBJ2-3; no clear D. The CDR3 loop spans 13 amino acids. Germline V CDR1 and CDR2: MGHDK, SYGVNS. V lost 5 bases, J lost 4 bases, and 10 bases lay in between. CDR3 coding DNA: TGTGCCAGCAGTTCTAGATTTGCAGATACGCAGTATTTT. Its translation: CASSSRFADTQYF.

The CDR3 loop is CASSSRGNQPQHF. The CDR3 nucleotides are TGTGCCAGCAGCAGCCGGGGCAATCAGCCCCAGCATTTT. The rearrangement joins TRBV6-5 to TRBJ1-5; D is unclear. The CDR3 length is 13 residues. V was shortened by 6 bases and J by 2 bases, with 8 bases between the two germline ends. Germline V gives CDR1 MNHEY, CDR2 SVGAGI.

Notes on this clone: Other DNA sequences within the sample encode an identical CDR3. This chain connects TRBV30 to TRBJ2-3; 7 nucleotides align to TRBD1. Per germline, CDR1 GTSNPN and CDR2 SVGIG (reference sequence). J gave up 4 bases and V 0 bases, and 1 base lay outside the gene matches. CDR3 size: 13 residues. The CDR3 nucleotides are TGTGCCTGGAGTGTAGGGGGCGCAGATACGCAGTATTTT. This translates into CAWSVGGADTQYF.

This clone showed up just once. The chain uses TRBV7-3 and TRBJ2-7, with 8 bases aligning to TRBD2. In germline, CDR1 is SGHTA, CDR2 FQGTGA. Germline trimming cut 1 base from V and 9 bases from J; bases unmatched to any gene: 17. This CDR3 has 17 residues. CDR3 residues: CASSLNARLAGPSLQYV. The CDR3 nucleotides are TGTGCCAGCAGCTTAAATGCCCGGCTAGCGGGCCCAAGCCTGCAGTACGTC.

This chain connects TRBV5-4 to TRBJ1-6; tentatively, D is TRBD1 (5 bases). Germline-derived CDR1 and CDR2 are SGHNT and YYREEE (reference sequence). V was cut by 2 bases and J by 4 bases, with 10 bases left in between. The CDR3 sequence is 15 residues long. This CDR3 reads CASSFGTSYNSPLHF. CDR3 nucleotides: TGTGCCAGCAGCTTCGGGACTTCTTATAATTCACCCCTCCACTTT.

The rearrangement uses TRBV10-3 and TRBJ2-5, with D unresolved. This CDR3 is built from 18 residues. V was pared by 0 bases and J by 3 bases, with 20 bases between. Germline V gives CDR1 ENHRY, CDR2 SYGVKD. The CDR3 here is CAISESRLAPEGKETQYF. In nucleotides, the CDR3 is TGTGCCATCAGTGAGTCGAGGTTGGCGCCAGAAGGGAAAGAGACCCAGTACTTC.

J is TRBJ2-5 and V is TRBV29-1, with D unresolved. Trimming shortened V by 0 bases and J by 3 bases, and 14 bases separated the two germline ends. This CDR3 comprises 15 residues. Per germline, CDR1 SQVTM and CDR2 ANQGSEA. The CDR3 nucleotides are TGCAGCGTTGAAGATGCTCCCCCCGTCGAAGAGACCCAGTACTTC. Its protein product is CSVEDAPPVEETQYF. Complete variable domain (other parts from reference TRBV29-1 and TRBJ2-5): SAVISQKPSRDICQRGTSLTIQCQVDSQVTMMFWYRQQPGQSLTLIATANQGSEATYESGFVIDKFPISRPNLTFSTLTVSNMSPEDSSIYLCSVEDAPPVEETQYFGPGTRLLVL.

The genes are TRBV7-2 and TRBJ2-1; TRBD2 matches 9 bases. Germline assignment: CDR1 SGHTA and CDR2 FQGNSA. The V and J ends lost 0 bases and 4 bases, in that order; junction bases with no gene match: 10. The CDR3 has 18 amino acids. The CDR3 bases are TGTGCCAGCAGCTTAGCATGGGATGCAGCGGGAGGTTACAATGAGCAGTTCTTC. It yields the protein CASSLAWDAAGGYNEQFF.

The chain carries TRBV19 and TRBJ1-5; maybe TRBD1 (5 bases). Germline V CDR1 and CDR2: LNHDA, SQIVND (reference sequence). The germline V and J ends were trimmed by 7 bases and 4 bases, with 17 bases remaining between them. This CDR3 is 15 amino acids long. The CDR3 spells CASIPGWGENQPQHF. The DNA for the CDR3 is TGTGCCAGTATTCCCGGGTGGGGGGAGAATCAGCCCCAGCATTTT. Full variable domain (remainder filled in from reference TRBV19 and TRBJ1-5): DGGITQSPKYLFRKEGQNVTLSCEQNLNHDAMYWYRQDPGQGLRLIYYSQIVNDFQKGDIAEGYSVSREKKESFPLTVTSAQKNPTAFYLCASIPGWGENQPQHFGDGTRLSIL.

V gene TRBV20-1 combines with J gene TRBJ2-5; D is uncertain. Trimming removed 0 bases from V and 5 bases from J, with 4 bases in between. Germline CDR1 is DFQATT and CDR2 is SNEGSKA (reference sequence). CDR3 length: 11 residues. The CDR3 loop reads CSARDWETQYF. Written as DNA, the CDR3 is TGCAGTGCTAGAGACTGGGAGACCCAGTACTTC.